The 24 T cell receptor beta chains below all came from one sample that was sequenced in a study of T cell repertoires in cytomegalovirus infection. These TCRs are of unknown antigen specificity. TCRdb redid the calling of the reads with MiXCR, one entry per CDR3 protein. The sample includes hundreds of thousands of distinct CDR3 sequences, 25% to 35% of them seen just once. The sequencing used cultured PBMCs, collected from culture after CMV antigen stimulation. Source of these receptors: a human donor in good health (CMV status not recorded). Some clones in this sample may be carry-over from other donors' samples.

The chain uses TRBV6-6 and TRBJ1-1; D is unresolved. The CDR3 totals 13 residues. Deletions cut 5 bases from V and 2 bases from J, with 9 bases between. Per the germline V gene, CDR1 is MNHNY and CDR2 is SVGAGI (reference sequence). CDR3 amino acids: CASSQTPNTEAFF. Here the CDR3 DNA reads TGTGCCAGCAGTCAAACCCCTAACACTGAAGCTTTCTTT.

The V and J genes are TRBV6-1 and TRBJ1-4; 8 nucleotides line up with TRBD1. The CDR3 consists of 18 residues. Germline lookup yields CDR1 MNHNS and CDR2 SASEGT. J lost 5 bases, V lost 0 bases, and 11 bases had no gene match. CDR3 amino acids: CASSEARGRGPSNEKLFF. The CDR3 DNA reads TGTGCCAGCAGTGAAGCGAGGGGCAGGGGGCCCTCAAATGAAAAACTGTTTTTT.

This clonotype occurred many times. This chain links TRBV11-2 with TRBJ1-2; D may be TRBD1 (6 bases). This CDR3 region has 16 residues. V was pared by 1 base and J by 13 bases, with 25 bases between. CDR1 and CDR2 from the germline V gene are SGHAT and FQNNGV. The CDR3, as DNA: TGTGCCAGCAGCTTAGGGTCACAGGGTGTTTGGCATCCAACCACCTTC. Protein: CASSLGSQGVWHPTTF. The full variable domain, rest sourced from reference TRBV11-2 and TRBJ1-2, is EAGVAQSPRYKIIEKRQSVAFWCNPISGHATLYWYQQILGQGPKLLIQFQNNGVVDDSQLPKDRFSAERLKGVDSTLKIQPAKLEDSAVYLCASSLGSQGVWHPTTFGSGTRLTVV.

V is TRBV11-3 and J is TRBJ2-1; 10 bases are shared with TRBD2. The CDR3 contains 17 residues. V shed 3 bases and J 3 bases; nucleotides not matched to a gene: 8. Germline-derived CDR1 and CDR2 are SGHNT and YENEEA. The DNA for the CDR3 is TGTGCCAGCAGCTTGGGGCTAGCGGGAGATGTCTACAATGAGCAGTTCTTC. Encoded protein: CASSLGLAGDVYNEQFF.

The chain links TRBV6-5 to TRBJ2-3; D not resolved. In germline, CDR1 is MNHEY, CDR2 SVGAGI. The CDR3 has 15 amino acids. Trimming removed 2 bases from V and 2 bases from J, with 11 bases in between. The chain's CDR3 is CASSYGAQSTDTQYF. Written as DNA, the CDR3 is TGTGCCAGCAGTTACGGCGCCCAATCCACAGATACGCAGTATTTT.

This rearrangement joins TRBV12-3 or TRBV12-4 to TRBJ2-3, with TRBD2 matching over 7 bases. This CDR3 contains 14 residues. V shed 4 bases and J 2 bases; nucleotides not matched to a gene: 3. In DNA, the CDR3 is TGTGCCAGCAGTTCTAGCGGAAACACAGATACGCAGTATTTT. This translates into CASSSSGNTDTQYF.

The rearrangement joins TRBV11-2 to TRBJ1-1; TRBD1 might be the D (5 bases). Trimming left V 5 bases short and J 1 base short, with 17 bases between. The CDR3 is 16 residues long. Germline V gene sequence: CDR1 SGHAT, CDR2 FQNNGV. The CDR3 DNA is TGTGCCAGCAGCAAGATGTGGGGGGAATCGAACACTGAAGCTTTCTTT. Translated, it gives CASSKMWGESNTEAFF.

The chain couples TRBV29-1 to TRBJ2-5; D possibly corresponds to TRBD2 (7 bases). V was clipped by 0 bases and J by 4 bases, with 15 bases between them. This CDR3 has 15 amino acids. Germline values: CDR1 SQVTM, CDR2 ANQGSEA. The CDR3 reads CSVEDRGAGRETQYF. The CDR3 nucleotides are TGCAGCGTTGAAGATCGGGGGGCTGGCCGAGAGACCCAGTACTTC. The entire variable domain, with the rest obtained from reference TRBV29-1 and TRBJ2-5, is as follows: SAVISQKPSRDICQRGTSLTIQCQVDSQVTMMFWYRQQPGQSLTLIATANQGSEATYESGFVIDKFPISRPNLTFSTLTVSNMSPEDSSIYLCSVEDRGAGRETQYFGPGTRLLVL.

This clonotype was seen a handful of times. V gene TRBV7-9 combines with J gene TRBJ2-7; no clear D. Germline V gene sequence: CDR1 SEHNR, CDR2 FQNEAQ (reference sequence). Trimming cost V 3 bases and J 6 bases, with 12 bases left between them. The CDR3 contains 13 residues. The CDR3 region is CASSLGTRGEQYF. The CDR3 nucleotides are TGTGCCAGCAGCTTGGGAACCCGTGGCGAGCAGTACTTC. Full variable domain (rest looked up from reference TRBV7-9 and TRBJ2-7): DTGVSQNPRHKITKRGQNVTFRCDPISEHNRLYWYRQTLGQGPEFLTYFQNEAQLEKSRLLSDRFSAERPKGSFSTLEIQRTEQGDSAMYLCASSLGTRGEQYFGPGTRLTVT.

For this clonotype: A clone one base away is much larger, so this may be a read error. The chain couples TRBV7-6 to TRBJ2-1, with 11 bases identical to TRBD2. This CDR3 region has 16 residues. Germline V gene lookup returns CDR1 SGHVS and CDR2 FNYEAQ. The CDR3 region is CASSNRLAGQENAQFF. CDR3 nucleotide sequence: TGTGCCAGCAGCAATCGACTAGCGGGACAGGAGAATGCGCAGTTCTTC.

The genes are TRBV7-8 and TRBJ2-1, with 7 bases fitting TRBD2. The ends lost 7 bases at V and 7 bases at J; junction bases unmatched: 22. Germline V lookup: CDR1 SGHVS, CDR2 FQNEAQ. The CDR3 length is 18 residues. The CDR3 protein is CASIQQRAGANLGNEQFF. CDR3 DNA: TGTGCCAGCATCCAACAAAGGGCGGGAGCGAACTTGGGGAATGAGCAGTTCTTC.

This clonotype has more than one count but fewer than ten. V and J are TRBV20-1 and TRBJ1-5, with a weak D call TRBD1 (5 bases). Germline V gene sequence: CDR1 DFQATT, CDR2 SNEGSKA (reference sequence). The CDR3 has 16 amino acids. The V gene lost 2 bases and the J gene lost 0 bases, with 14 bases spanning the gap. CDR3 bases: TGCAGTGCTAGACTTGGGACCGGCTATAGCAATCAGCCCCAGCATTTT. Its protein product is CSARLGTGYSNQPQHF.

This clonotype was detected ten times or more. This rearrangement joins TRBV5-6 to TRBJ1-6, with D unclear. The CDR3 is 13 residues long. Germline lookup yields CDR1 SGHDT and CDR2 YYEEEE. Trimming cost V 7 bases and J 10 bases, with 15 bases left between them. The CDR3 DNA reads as TGTGCCAGCTCCCGGGGTAACATCTCACCCCTCCACTTT. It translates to CASSRGNISPLHF.

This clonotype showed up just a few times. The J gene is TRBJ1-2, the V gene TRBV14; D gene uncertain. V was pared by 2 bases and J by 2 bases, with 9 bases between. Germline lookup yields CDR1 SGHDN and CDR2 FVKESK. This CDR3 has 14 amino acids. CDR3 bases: TGTGCCAGCAGCCAACAGGACGGGAACTATGGCTACACCTTC. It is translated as CASSQQDGNYGYTF.

The CDR3 sequence: CSGAGTNYGYTF. In DNA, the CDR3 is TGCAGTGGTGCCGGGACGAACTATGGCTACACCTTC. The rearrangement joins TRBV20-1 to TRBJ1-2; possibly TRBD1 for D (5 bases). This CDR3 is built from 12 residues. Trimming removed 7 bases from V and 2 bases from J, with 11 bases in between. Germline CDR1 reads DFQATT; CDR2 reads SNEGSKA (reference sequence).

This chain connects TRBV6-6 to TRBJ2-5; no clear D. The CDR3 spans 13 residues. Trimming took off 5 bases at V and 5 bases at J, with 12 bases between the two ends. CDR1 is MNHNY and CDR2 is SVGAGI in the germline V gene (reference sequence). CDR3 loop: CASSRARVETQYF. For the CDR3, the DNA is TGTGCCAGCAGTAGGGCCCGGGTTGAGACCCAGTACTTC.

The CDR3 region is CASSSIASGSIYIQYF. CDR3 DNA sequence: TGTGCCAGCAGTTCCATCGCTAGCGGGAGTATCTACATTCAGTACTTC. The chain uses TRBV28 and TRBJ2-4; 10 positions agree with TRBD2. The CDR3 is 16 amino acids. V shed 4 bases and J 8 bases; nucleotides not matched to a gene: 11. Germline CDR1 MDHEN, CDR2 SYDVKM.

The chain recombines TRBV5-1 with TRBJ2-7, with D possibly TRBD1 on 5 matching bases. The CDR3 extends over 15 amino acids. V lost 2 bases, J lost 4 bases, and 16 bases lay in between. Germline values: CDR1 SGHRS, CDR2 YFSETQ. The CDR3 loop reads CASSLDGSGIYEQYF. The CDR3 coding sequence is TGCGCCAGCAGCTTAGACGGATCAGGGATTTACGAGCAGTACTTC.

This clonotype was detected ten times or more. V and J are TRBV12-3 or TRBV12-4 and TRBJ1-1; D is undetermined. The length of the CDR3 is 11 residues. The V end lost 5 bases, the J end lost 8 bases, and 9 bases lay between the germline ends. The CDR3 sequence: CASSPLTEAFF. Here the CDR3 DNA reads TGTGCCAGCAGTCCCCTTACAGAAGCTTTCTTT.

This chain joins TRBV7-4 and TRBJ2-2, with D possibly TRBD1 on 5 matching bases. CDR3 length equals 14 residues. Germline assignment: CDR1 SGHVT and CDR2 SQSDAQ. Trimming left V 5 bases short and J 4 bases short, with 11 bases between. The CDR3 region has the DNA TGTGCCAGCAGCCACCAGGGATCCACCGGGGAGCTGTTTTTT. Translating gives CASSHQGSTGELFF.

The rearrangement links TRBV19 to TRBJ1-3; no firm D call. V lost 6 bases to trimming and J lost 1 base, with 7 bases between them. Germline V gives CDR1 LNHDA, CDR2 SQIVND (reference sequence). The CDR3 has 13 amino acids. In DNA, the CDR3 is TGTGCCAGTAGAGCTAGGTCTGGAAACACCATATATTTT. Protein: CASRARSGNTIYF.

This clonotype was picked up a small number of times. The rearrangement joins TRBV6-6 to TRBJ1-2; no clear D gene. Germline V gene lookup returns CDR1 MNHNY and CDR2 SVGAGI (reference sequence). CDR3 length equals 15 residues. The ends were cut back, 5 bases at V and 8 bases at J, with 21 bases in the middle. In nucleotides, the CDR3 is TGTGCCAGCAGTGTGAGGAGCTTTGAGGCGTACGGCTACACCTTC. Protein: CASSVRSFEAYGYTF.

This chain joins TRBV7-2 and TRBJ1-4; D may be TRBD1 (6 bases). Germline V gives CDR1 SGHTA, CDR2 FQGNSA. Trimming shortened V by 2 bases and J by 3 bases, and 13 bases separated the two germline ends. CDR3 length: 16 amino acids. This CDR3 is CASSLNGGAANEKLFF. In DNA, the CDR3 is TGTGCCAGCAGCTTAAACGGGGGGGCTGCTAATGAAAAACTGTTTTTT. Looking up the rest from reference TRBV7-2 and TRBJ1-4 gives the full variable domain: GAGVSQSPSNKVTEKGKDVELRCDPISGHTALYWYRQSLGQGLEFLIYFQGNSAPDKSGLPSDRFSAERTGGSVSTLTIQRTQQEDSAVYLCASSLNGGAANEKLFFGSGTQLSVL.

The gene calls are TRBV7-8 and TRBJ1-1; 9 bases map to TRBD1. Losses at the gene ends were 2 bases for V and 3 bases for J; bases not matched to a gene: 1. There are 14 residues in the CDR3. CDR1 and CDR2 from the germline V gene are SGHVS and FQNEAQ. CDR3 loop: CASSLTGGYTEAFF. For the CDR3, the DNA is TGTGCCAGCAGCTTAACAGGGGGCTACACTGAAGCTTTCTTT.